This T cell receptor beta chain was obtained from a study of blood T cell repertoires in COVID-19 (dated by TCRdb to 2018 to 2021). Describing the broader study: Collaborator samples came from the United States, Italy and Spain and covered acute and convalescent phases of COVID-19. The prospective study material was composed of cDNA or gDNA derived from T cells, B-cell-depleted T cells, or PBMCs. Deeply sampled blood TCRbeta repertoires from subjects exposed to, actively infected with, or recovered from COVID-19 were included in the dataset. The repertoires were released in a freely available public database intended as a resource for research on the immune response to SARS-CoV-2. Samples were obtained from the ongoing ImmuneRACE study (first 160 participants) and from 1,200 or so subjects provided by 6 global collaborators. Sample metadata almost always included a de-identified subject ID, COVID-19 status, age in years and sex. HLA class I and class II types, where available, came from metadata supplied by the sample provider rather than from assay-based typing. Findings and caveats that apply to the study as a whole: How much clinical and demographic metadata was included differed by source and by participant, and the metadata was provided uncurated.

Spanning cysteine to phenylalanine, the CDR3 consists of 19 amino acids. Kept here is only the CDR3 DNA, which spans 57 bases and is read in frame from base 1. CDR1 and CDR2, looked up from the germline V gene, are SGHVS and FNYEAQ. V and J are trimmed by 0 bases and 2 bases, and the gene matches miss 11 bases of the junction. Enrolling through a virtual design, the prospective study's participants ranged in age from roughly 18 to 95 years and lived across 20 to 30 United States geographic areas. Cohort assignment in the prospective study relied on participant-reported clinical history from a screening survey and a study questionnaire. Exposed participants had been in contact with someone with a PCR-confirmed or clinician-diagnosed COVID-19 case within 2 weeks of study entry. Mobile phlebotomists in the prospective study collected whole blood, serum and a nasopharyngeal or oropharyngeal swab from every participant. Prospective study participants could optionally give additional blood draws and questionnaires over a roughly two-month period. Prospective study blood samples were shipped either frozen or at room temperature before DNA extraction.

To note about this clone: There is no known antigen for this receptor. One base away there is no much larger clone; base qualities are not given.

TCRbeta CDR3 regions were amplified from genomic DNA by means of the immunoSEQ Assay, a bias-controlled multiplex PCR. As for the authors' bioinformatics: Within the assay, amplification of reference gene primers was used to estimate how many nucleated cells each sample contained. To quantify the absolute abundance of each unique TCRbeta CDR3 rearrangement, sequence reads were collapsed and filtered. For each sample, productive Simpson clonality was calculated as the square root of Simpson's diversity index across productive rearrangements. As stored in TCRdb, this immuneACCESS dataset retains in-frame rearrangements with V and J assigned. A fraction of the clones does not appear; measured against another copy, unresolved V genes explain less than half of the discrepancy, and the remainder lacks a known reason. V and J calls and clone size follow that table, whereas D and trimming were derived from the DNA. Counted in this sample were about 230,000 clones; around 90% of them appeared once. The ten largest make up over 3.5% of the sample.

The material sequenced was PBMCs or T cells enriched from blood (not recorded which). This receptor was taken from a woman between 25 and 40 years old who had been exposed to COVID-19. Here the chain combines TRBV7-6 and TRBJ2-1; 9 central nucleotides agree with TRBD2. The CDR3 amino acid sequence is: CASSLAPILTSGAYNEQFF. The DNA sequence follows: TGTGCCAGCAGCTTAGCGCCAATCTTGACTAGCGGAGCCTACAATGAGCAGTTCTTC.